Below, 29 T cell receptor beta chains from the same sample are listed, as sequenced in a study of identifying expanded T cells in peripheral blood. Repertoires were generated with immunoSEQ multiplex PCR, while TCRdb's copy carries only in-frame clones and drops some. The sample records fewer than 130,000 clones, more than 85% being singletons. Source material: blood. The origin of the receptors is a person aged 18 to 70 in good health.

Written as DNA, the CDR3 is TGTGCCAGCAGCCCCTCTGGTGGAAGGGCGGATACGCAGTATTTT. It translates to CASSPSGGRADTQYF. The chain links TRBV7-2 to TRBJ2-3; no clear D gene. The V gene's germline CDR1 is SGHTA and CDR2 FQGNSA. V was cut by 5 bases and J by 6 bases, with 18 bases left in between. This CDR3 spans 15 amino acids.

The V gene is TRBV6-5, the J gene TRBJ2-1, with D perhaps matching TRBD1 or TRBD2 (5 bases each). Per the germline V gene, CDR1 is MNHEY and CDR2 is SVGAGI. There are 15 residues in the CDR3. V lost 7 bases and J 2 bases, leaving 15 bases between the germline ends. The CDR3 loop reads CASTTGHGPYNEQFF. The CDR3 DNA reads TGTGCCAGCACCACGGGGCATGGACCCTACAATGAGCAGTTCTTC.

J is TRBJ2-5 and V is TRBV21-1; TRBD2, the table's D call, lacks a check against the DNA. TRBV21-1 is tagged as a pseudogene. The CDR3 consists of 18 residues. The chain's CDR3 is CASSKAKAMSGGIKAQYF. The CDR3 DNA sequence: TGTGCCAGCAGCAAGGCTAAAGCCATGTCCGGGGGGATCAAGGCCCAGTACTTC.

The chain carries TRBV5-6 and TRBJ1-2; D not certain. CDR1 and CDR2 (germline): SGHDT, YYEEEE. The CDR3 length is 14 residues. Trimming left V 1 base short and J 5 bases short, with 12 bases between. The CDR3 DNA follows: TGTGCCAGCAGCTTGCCTCAACGCGGGTATGGCTACACCTTC. Protein: CASSLPQRGYGYTF.

The chain links TRBV11-2 to TRBJ2-1, with 11 bases aligning to TRBD2. J was trimmed by 8 bases and V by 5 bases; bases with no gene match: 5. Germline lookup yields CDR1 SGHAT and CDR2 FQNNGV. CDR3 length: 14 residues. The DNA of the CDR3 is TGTGCCAGCAGCCTAACTAGCGGGGGTTATGAGCAGTTCTTC. Translating it yields CASSLTSGGYEQFF.

V usage is TRBV7-2 and J usage is TRBJ2-5; TRBD1 matches at 7 bases. CDR3 size: 14 residues. From germline, CDR1 is SGHTA and CDR2 FQGNSA. J was trimmed by 1 base and V by 2 bases; bases with no gene match: 1. CDR3 protein: CASSLNRGQETQYF. The CDR3 DNA reads as TGTGCCAGCAGCTTAAACAGGGGCCAAGAGACCCAGTACTTC. The full variable domain, rest sourced from reference TRBV7-2 and TRBJ2-5, is GAGVSQSPSNKVTEKGKDVELRCDPISGHTALYWYRQSLGQGLEFLIYFQGNSAPDKSGLPSDRFSAERTGGSVSTLTIQRTQQEDSAVYLCASSLNRGQETQYFGPGTRLLVL.

The gene calls are TRBV7-9 and TRBJ2-1; perhaps TRBD1 as D (6 bases). The germline V and J ends were trimmed by 0 bases and 10 bases, with 16 bases remaining between them. This CDR3 has 15 residues. Germline CDR1 and CDR2: SEHNR and FQNEAQ (reference sequence). The CDR3 bases are TGTGCCAGCAGCTTAGCCTGGGCAGGGGAAGGGGAGCAGTTCTTC. Residues: CASSLAWAGEGEQFF.

The chain is built from TRBV27 and TRBJ1-2; possible D gene TRBD1, 6 bases. The CDR3 is 17 amino acids. CDR1 and CDR2 from the germline V gene are MNHEY and SMNVEV (reference sequence). With 0 bases removed from V and 4 bases from J, the gap between germline ends came to 18 bases. In DNA form, the CDR3 reads TGTGCCAGCAGTTTATCGCGGGGGTCGGGACACCTCTATGGCTACACCTTC. Amino acids: CASSLSRGSGHLYGYTF.

V is TRBV5-1 and J is TRBJ1-6; weak D call: TRBD1 (5 bases). CDR3 size: 14 residues. Per germline, CDR1 SGHRS and CDR2 YFSETQ. Trimming removed 4 bases at V and 7 bases at J, with 12 bases between. The CDR3 loop reads CASSPGTMNSPLHF. The CDR3 DNA reads TGCGCCAGCAGCCCCGGGACTATGAATTCACCCCTCCACTTT.

V and J are TRBV18 and TRBJ2-1, with 12 bases matching TRBD2. CDR3 length equals 15 residues. CDR1 KGHSH and CDR2 LQKENI come from the germline V gene. Trimming cost V 4 bases and J 8 bases; bases outside gene matches: 6. In DNA, the CDR3 is TGTGCCAGCTCACGGACTAGCGGGGTATTTGATGAGCAGTTCTTC. Amino acid sequence: CASSRTSGVFDEQFF.

The chain has TRBV4-1 and TRBJ2-7, with D unclear. Trimming stripped 1 base from V and 0 bases from J, with 13 bases between. This CDR3 has 16 amino acids. Germline V gene data show CDR1 as MGHRA and CDR2 as YSYEKL. The CDR3 DNA is TGCGCCAGCAGCCAAGGGTCGACGACCAGCTCCTACGAGCAGTACTTC. It yields the protein CASSQGSTTSSYEQYF.

The CDR3 loop reads CASSRDNPNTEAFF. The CDR3 DNA follows: TGTGCCAGCAGTAGGGACAACCCGAACACTGAAGCTTTCTTT. The J gene is TRBJ1-1, the V gene TRBV2; a weak D match, TRBD1 (6 bases). This CDR3 is 14 amino acids long. Per the germline V gene, CDR1 is SNHLY and CDR2 is FYNNEI. The V end lost 5 bases, the J end lost 1 base, and 11 bases lay between the germline ends.

CDR3 region: CASTTLSGGTEAFF. The CDR3, as DNA: TGTGCCAGTACCACCCTGTCAGGGGGTACTGAAGCTTTCTTT. The chain uses TRBV19 and TRBJ1-1, with 7 bases identical to TRBD1. Germline V gene sequence: CDR1 LNHDA, CDR2 SQIVND (reference sequence). The trim removed 7 bases at V and 5 bases at J, leaving 10 bases unmatched. There are 14 residues in the CDR3.

The chain combines TRBV5-3 with TRBJ1-1; the D gene is possibly TRBD1 (5 bases). TRBV5-3 is sorted into the ORF group, with uncertain function. The CDR3 length is 15 residues. Trimming left V 3 bases short and J 6 bases short, with 18 bases between. Here the CDR3 DNA reads TGTGCCAGAAGCTCCGAGAAGGGGTGCGTCGCTGAAGCTTTCTTT. Its protein product is CARSSEKGCVAEAFF.

The chain is built from TRBV5-1 and TRBJ1-1; a weak D match, TRBD1 (5 bases). CDR3 length: 14 amino acids. Germline V gives CDR1 SGHRS, CDR2 YFSETQ. V lost 5 bases and J lost 1, with 12 bases in between. The CDR3 loop is CASRQGSGNTEAFF. Written as DNA, the CDR3 is TGCGCCAGCAGGCAGGGTAGCGGGAACACTGAAGCTTTCTTT.

The V and J genes are TRBV7-9 and TRBJ1-1; D might be TRBD1 (6 bases). The CDR3 covers 12 residues. In germline, CDR1 is SEHNR, CDR2 FQNEAQ (reference sequence). Trimming shortened V by 6 bases and J by 6 bases, and 11 bases separated the two germline ends. CDR3 DNA: TGTGCCAGCAGTCAACAGGGACCTGAAGCTTTCTTT. Translating gives CASSQQGPEAFF.

The genes are TRBV7-2 and TRBJ2-5; TRBD1 agrees at 9 bases. Judging by the DNA end, TRBJ2-7 fits better; the J call may be wrong. The length of the CDR3 is 13 residues. Germline lookup yields CDR1 SGHTA and CDR2 FQGNSA. CDR3 DNA: TGTGCCAGCAGCTCGGGACAGGGCGGCGAGCAGTACTTC. It yields the protein CASSSGQGGEQYF.

J is TRBJ1-6 and V is TRBV6-5, with D perhaps TRBD1 (5 bases). The CDR3 contains 15 residues. V lost 6 bases and J lost 5, with 14 bases in between. Per the germline V gene, CDR1 is MNHEY and CDR2 is SVGAGI. CDR3 residues: CASSPWTGHNSPLHF. DNA for the CDR3: TGTGCCAGCAGCCCCTGGACGGGGCATAATTCACCCCTCCACTTT.

The rearrangement joins TRBV9 to TRBJ2-1; D ambiguous. The germline CDR1 and CDR2 sequences are SGDLS and YYNGEE. V lost 4 bases to trimming and J lost 0 bases, with 23 bases between them. This CDR3 spans 19 amino acids. CDR3 nucleotide sequence: TGTGCCAGCAGCCTCGGGCTTGGCAGAATTCTAAGCTCCTACAATGAGCAGTTCTTC. Residues: CASSLGLGRILSSYNEQFF.

The chain is built from TRBV6-6 and TRBJ2-3; D may be TRBD1 or TRBD2 (5 bases each). Trimming cost V 6 bases and J 3 bases, with 16 bases left between them. Germline V gene sequence: CDR1 MNHNY, CDR2 SVGAGI (reference sequence). The CDR3 is made up of 15 amino acids. Written as DNA, the CDR3 is TGTGCCAGCAGCCCGGGGCGGGTGGTAACAGATACGCAGTATTTT. It codes for CASSPGRVVTDTQYF.

This clone was found a few times. This chain joins TRBV5-1 and TRBJ1-2, with 7 bases fitting TRBD1. The J segment lost 8 bases and the V segment lost 3 bases, leaving 4 bases of the junction unmatched. The CDR3 consists of 12 residues. From germline, CDR1 is SGHRS and CDR2 YFSETQ. The CDR3 loop is CASSSDRPGYTF. Here the CDR3 DNA reads TGCGCCAGCAGCTCGGACAGGCCGGGCTACACCTTC.

The chain couples TRBV20-1 to TRBJ2-7; unclear D gene. Germline CDR1 and CDR2: DFQATT and SNEGSKA (reference sequence). V was shortened by 0 bases and J by 5 bases, with 5 bases between the two germline ends. CDR3 length equals 11 residues. The CDR3: CSAREDHEQYF. CDR3 sequence (DNA): TGCAGTGCTAGAGAGGACCACGAGCAGTACTTC.

The chain has TRBV19 and TRBJ2-1; TRBD2 might be the D (5 bases). In germline, CDR1 is LNHDA, CDR2 SQIVND (reference sequence). CDR3 length equals 18 residues. Trimming took 9 bases from V and 12 from J, leaving 36 bases between them. Here the CDR3 reads CARNTSRGQLALGGWQFF. CDR3 DNA: TGTGCCAGGAATACCTCCCGCGGGCAGCTGGCGTTAGGTGGGTGGCAGTTCTTC. Drawing the rest from reference TRBV19 and TRBJ2-1, the complete variable domain is DGGITQSPKYLFRKEGQNVTLSCEQNLNHDAMYWYRQDPGQGLRLIYYSQIVNDFQKGDIAEGYSVSREKKESFPLTVTSAQKNPTAFYLCARNTSRGQLALGGWQFFGPGTRLTVL.

Here the CDR3 reads CASSLVQGVAYEQYF. CDR3 nucleotides: TGTGCCAGCAGTTTAGTACAGGGGGTCGCCTACGAGCAGTACTTC. This chain joins TRBV28 and TRBJ2-7; 8 bases map to TRBD1. The CDR3 spans 15 residues. Germline CDR1 is MDHEN and CDR2 is SYDVKM. Trimming at V came to 2 bases and at J to 2 bases, leaving 5 bases not matched to a gene. Based on the CDR3 plus reference TRBV28 and TRBJ2-7, the full variable domain is DVKVTQSSRYLVKRTGEKVFLECVQDMDHENMFWYRQDPGLGLRLIYFSYDVKMKEKGDIPEGYSVSREKKERFSLILESASTNQTSMYLCASSLVQGVAYEQYFGPGTRLTVT.

The rearrangement joins TRBV30 to TRBJ2-7, with D hard to call. Germline V gene sequence: CDR1 GTSNPN, CDR2 SVGIG (reference sequence). Trimming took off 0 bases at V and 0 bases at J, with 12 bases between the two ends. The CDR3 has 15 amino acids. CDR3 sequence: CAWSVGPALSYEQYF. The CDR3, as DNA: TGTGCCTGGAGTGTAGGGCCAGCTCTCTCCTACGAGCAGTACTTC.

The CDR3 protein is CASSLGGRGRDGYTF. In DNA, the CDR3 is TGTGCCAGCAGCTTAGGCGGCAGGGGGCGAGACGGCTACACCTTC. V usage is TRBV7-2 and J usage is TRBJ1-2, with 8 bases aligning to TRBD1. This CDR3 has 15 amino acids. J was trimmed by 8 bases and V by 1 base; bases with no gene match: 9. Germline V gene data show CDR1 as SGHTA and CDR2 as FQGNSA.

This chain joins TRBV5-5 and TRBJ2-7; no reliable D call. CDR3 size: 13 residues. CDR1 and CDR2 from the germline V gene are SGHKS and YYEKEE (reference sequence). V dropped 0 bases and J dropped 3 bases, with 7 bases sitting between them. The CDR3 is CASSLAVDYEQYF. CDR3 nucleotides: TGTGCCAGCAGCTTGGCCGTGGACTACGAGCAGTACTTC. Together with reference TRBV5-5 and TRBJ2-7, the CDR3 gives the full variable domain: DAGVTQSPTHLIKTRGQQVTLRCSPISGHKSVSWYQQVLGQGPQFIFQYYEKEERGRGNFPDRFSARQFPNYSSELNVNALLLGDSALYLCASSLAVDYEQYFGPGTRLTVT.

This chain uses TRBV27 with TRBJ1-5; D unresolved. Germline assignment: CDR1 MNHEY and CDR2 SMNVEV (reference sequence). Trimming cost V 3 bases and J 0 bases, with 9 bases left between them. The CDR3 is 15 residues long. The CDR3 bases are TGTGCCAGCAGTTTGGGGTACAGTAGCAATCAGCCCCAGCATTTT. Amino acid sequence: CASSLGYSSNQPQHF.

The rearrangement links TRBV5-4 to TRBJ1-1; no clear D gene. The length of the CDR3 is 16 residues. Deletions cut 4 bases from V and 0 bases from J, with 16 bases between. Germline CDR1 is SGHNT and CDR2 is YYREEE (reference sequence). The DNA of the CDR3 is TGTGCCAGCAGCCCTAATATTATTCCGTTGAACACTGAAGCTTTCTTT. It specifies CASSPNIIPLNTEAFF. Together with reference TRBV5-4 and TRBJ1-1, the CDR3 gives the full variable domain: ETGVTQSPTHLIKTRGQQVTLRCSSQSGHNTVSWYQQALGQGPQFIFQYYREEENGRGNFPPRFSGLQFPNYSSELNVNALELDDSALYLCASSPNIIPLNTEAFFGQGTRLTVV.